Below are 12 T cell receptor beta chains sequenced from a single sample in a study of glioma-infiltrating T cells. Amplification of TCR alpha and beta CDR3 regions from RNA used iRepertoire nested multiplex PCR. TCRdb redid the calling of the multiplex PCR reads with MiXCR, one entry per CDR3 protein. The top ten clones hold 5% to 7.5% of a sample with roughly 40,000 distinct CDR3 sequences, about a fifth of them seen once. The sample was glioma tissue, nonneoplastic brain tissue, or PBMCs (not recorded which). All receptors derive from a human donor with low-grade glioma or glioblastoma, undergoing nonglioma brain surgery, or in good health (not recorded which).

At least ten counts were recorded for this clonotype. The rearrangement uses TRBV18 and TRBJ2-5; D call uncertain. This CDR3 comprises 11 residues. Germline V lookup: CDR1 KGHSH, CDR2 LQKENI. The V and J ends lost 3 bases and 2 bases respectively, with 1 base between them. CDR3 sequence reads: CASSPQETQYF. DNA for the CDR3: TGTGCCAGCTCACCGCAAGAGACCCAGTACTTC.

This clonotype was detected many times. This chain uses TRBV29-1 with TRBJ1-1; D call uncertain. CDR3 length equals 14 residues. In germline, CDR1 is SQVTM, CDR2 ANQGSEA. Trimming cost V 0 bases and J 0 bases, with 8 bases left between them. Written as DNA, the CDR3 is TGCAGCGTTGAAGATTTCACCCTGAACACTGAAGCTTTCTTT. This gives the protein CSVEDFTLNTEAFF.

Worth noting for this clonotype: A much more abundant neighbour one base away suggests this may be a read error. The CDR3 DNA follows: TGCAGTGCTAGAGGTACTAACGTGAACACCGGGGAGCTGTTTTTT. Its protein is CSARGTNVNTGELFF. The chain joins TRBV20-1 to TRBJ2-2; D call uncertain. In germline, CDR1 is DFQATT, CDR2 SNEGSKA (reference sequence). This CDR3 has 15 amino acids. The germline V and J ends were trimmed by 1 base and 1 base, with 10 bases remaining between them.

This clonotype was seen at least ten times. The chain recombines TRBV12-3 or TRBV12-4 with TRBJ2-3; D possibly matches TRBD1 or TRBD2 (5 bases each). The V gene lost 6 bases and the J gene lost 5 bases, with 12 bases spanning the gap. This CDR3 has 13 amino acids. CDR3 DNA sequence: TGTGCCAGCAGCCCGGGACGTCGAGATACGCAGTATTTT. This sequence encodes CASSPGRRDTQYF.

This clonotype qualifies as medium-sized (0.01 to 0.1%). The V gene is TRBV28, the J gene TRBJ2-1; D assignment may be TRBD1 or TRBD2 (5 bases each). This CDR3 comprises 13 residues. V was clipped by 5 bases and J by 7 bases, with 12 bases between them. The V gene's germline CDR1 is MDHEN and CDR2 SYDVKM. Here the CDR3 DNA reads TGTGCCAGCAGTCCCGGGACGGCTAATGAGCAGTTCTTC. Translated: CASSPGTANEQFF.

This clonotype was counted between two and nine times. V is TRBV4-1 and J is TRBJ1-4; D call uncertain. The germline gives CDR1 MGHRA, CDR2 YSYEKL. The germline V and J ends were trimmed by 1 base and 6 bases, with 24 bases remaining between them. The CDR3 spans 19 residues. CDR3 in DNA: TGCGCCAGCAGCCAAGGTTCCGTTTCTGTTTTAGTTGGTGATGAAAAACTGTTTTTT. It encodes CASSQGSVSVLVGDEKLFF.

The V and J genes are TRBV27 and TRBJ2-1, with D hard to call. The germline V gene encodes CDR1 MNHEY and CDR2 SMNVEV (reference sequence). This CDR3 is built from 13 residues. Trimming took 1 base from V and 10 from J, leaving 11 bases between them. The CDR3 reads CASSLFGSYEQFF. The CDR3 bases are TGTGCCAGCAGTTTATTCGGAAGCTACGAGCAGTTCTTC.

This clonotype was seen at least ten times. The J gene is TRBJ2-1, the V gene TRBV4-1; TRBD2 is a possible D gene (7 bases). Per germline, CDR1 MGHRA and CDR2 YSYEKL. V shed 3 bases and J shed 5 bases, with 17 bases lying between them. The CDR3 spans 16 residues. The CDR3 nucleotides are TGCGCCAGCAGCCATGGCGTGGGGGGGCCTGACAATGAGCAGTTCTTC. Translation: CASSHGVGGPDNEQFF.

This clonotype was detected ten times or more. This rearrangement joins TRBV20-1 to TRBJ1-5, with unresolved D. V was shortened by 3 bases and J by 3 bases, with 12 bases between the two germline ends. The length of the CDR3 is 14 residues. Germline V gives CDR1 DFQATT, CDR2 SNEGSKA (reference sequence). In DNA form, the CDR3 reads TGCAGTGCTAGCAGGCAGTACGCCAATCAGCCCCAGCATTTT. Residues: CSASRQYANQPQHF.

This clonotype showed up many times. The V gene is TRBV18, the J gene TRBJ1-5; 7 positions agree with TRBD1. The CDR3 runs 14 residues. Germline CDR1 is KGHSH and CDR2 is LQKENI. Unmatched junction bases numbered 2, after V lost 3 bases and J lost 3 bases. CDR3 protein: CASSPGQNNQPQHF. As DNA, the CDR3 is TGTGCCAGCTCACCGGGACAGAACAATCAGCCCCAGCATTTT.

The chain uses TRBV19 and TRBJ2-7, with D perhaps TRBD1 or TRBD2 (5 bases each). The V gene lost 10 bases and the J gene lost 3 bases, with 16 bases spanning the gap. Germline V gene sequence: CDR1 LNHDA, CDR2 SQIVND (reference sequence). The CDR3 spans 13 residues. The CDR3 region has the DNA TGTGCCATCCAACGTACGGGGCACTACGAGCAGTACGTC. This encodes CAIQRTGHYEQYV.

This clonotype was picked up a small number of times. The chain couples TRBV10-3 to TRBJ1-3; weak D call: TRBD1 (6 bases). The germline gives CDR1 ENHRY, CDR2 SYGVKD. V was cut by 3 bases and J by 1 base, with 10 bases left in between. This CDR3 region has 15 residues. CDR3 coding DNA: TGTGCCATCAGTGATCCGAGGGGGTCTGGAAACACCATATATTTT. Translating it yields CAISDPRGSGNTIYF.